Presented here are 17 T cell receptor beta chains from one specimen sequenced in a study of response to subunit inactivated influenza vaccine. TCRdb processed the RT-PCR reads anew with MiXCR; each CDR3 protein has one entry. Of around 480,000 distinct CDR3 sequences listed, 16% are singletons. Here the sequenced sample was CD4+ T cells sorted from PBMCs, taken roughly 24 months after vaccination. The origin of the receptors is a man aged 45-69 years who received an inactivated influenza vaccine.

This clonotype was detected a few times. The rearrangement joins TRBV6-2 or TRBV6-3 to TRBJ2-1, with D hard to call. The CDR3 spans 13 residues. Germline V gene data show CDR1 as MNHEY and CDR2 as SVGEGT. Trimming took off 7 bases at V and 4 bases at J, with 11 bases between the two ends. The CDR3 is CASTGQIYNEQFF. CDR3 DNA sequence: TGTGCCAGCACGGGCCAAATATACAATGAGCAGTTCTTC.

This clonotype was counted at least ten times. In nucleotides, the CDR3 is TGTGCCATCAGGAGGACAGGGTCAGACTACGAGCAGTACTTC. Encoded protein: CAIRRTGSDYEQYF. V and J are TRBV10-3 and TRBJ2-7; TRBD1 agrees at 8 bases. The CDR3 covers 14 residues. V shed 6 bases and J 3 bases; nucleotides not matched to a gene: 7. Germline CDR1 and CDR2: ENHRY and SYGVKD.

This chain links TRBV6-2 or TRBV6-3 with TRBJ2-1; D perhaps matches TRBD1 (5 bases). Germline V gives CDR1 MNHEY, CDR2 SVGEGT. CDR3 length equals 11 residues. V shed 5 bases and J shed 14 bases, with 13 bases lying between them. CDR3 nucleotide sequence: TGTGCCAGCAGTAATACAGGCCTCGAGTTCTTC. Protein product: CASSNTGLEFF.

This clonotype was recorded a few times. This sequence joins TRBV15 and TRBJ2-5; D is possibly TRBD1 or TRBD2 (6 bases each). The CDR3 consists of 17 residues. V shed 0 bases and J shed 7 bases, with 21 bases lying between them. CDR1 LNHNV and CDR2 YYDKDF come from the germline V gene (reference sequence). As DNA, the CDR3 is TGTGCCACCAGCAGAGAGCCACGCGGGGTCTTGGGGGCGACCCAGTACTTC. Its protein product is CATSREPRGVLGATQYF.

This clonotype was observed a few times. This chain connects TRBV6-6 to TRBJ1-1; D remains unclear. The germline V gene encodes CDR1 MNHNY and CDR2 SVGAGI (reference sequence). This CDR3 has 13 amino acids. The ends were cut back, 0 bases at V and 3 bases at J, with 5 bases in the middle. The CDR3 DNA reads as TGTGCCAGCAGTTACTCGGTATACACTGAAGCTTTCTTT. Translation gives CASSYSVYTEAFF.

This chain joins TRBV29-1 and TRBJ1-2; TRBD1 matches at 7 bases. The CDR3 is 11 residues long. From germline, CDR1 is SQVTM and CDR2 ANQGSEA. The CDR3 nucleotides are TGCAGTACAGGGGCTGACTATGGCTACACCTTC. This encodes CSTGADYGYTF.

The chain couples TRBV7-2 to TRBJ2-3, with TRBD1 identical over 8 bases. Germline CDR1 and CDR2: SGHTA and FQGNSA. The CDR3 spans 15 residues. The J segment lost 3 bases and the V segment lost 4 bases, leaving 6 bases of the junction unmatched. The CDR3 reads CASSSRTGTTDTQYF. In DNA, the CDR3 is TGTGCCAGCAGCTCCCGGACAGGGACAACAGATACGCAGTATTTT.

This clonotype was observed a handful of times. The chain employs TRBV7-2 and TRBJ2-2; the D gene is possibly TRBD2 (5 bases). The CDR3 length is 16 residues. With 0 bases removed from V and 5 bases from J, the gap between germline ends came to 13 bases. The germline V gene has CDR1 SGHTA and CDR2 FQGNSA. CDR3 DNA sequence: TGTGCCAGCAGCTTAGCCGGGATAACTGAGACCGGGGAGCTGTTTTTT. Its translation is CASSLAGITETGELFF.

The V gene is TRBV24-1, the J gene TRBJ2-7; D is unclear. V was clipped by 4 bases and J by 4 bases, with 16 bases between them. The length of the CDR3 is 15 residues. Germline V gene sequence: CDR1 KGHDR, CDR2 SFDVKD. The CDR3 here is CATSESEPLGYEQYF. CDR3 coding DNA: TGTGCCACCAGTGAGAGCGAACCCCTGGGGTACGAGCAGTACTTC.

This clonotype showed up many times. The CDR3 DNA is TGTGCCATCAGCGGAGGGGGGCGAGCCGCCAACGAGCAGTACTTC. This codes for CAISGGGRAANEQYF. The chain links TRBV10-3 to TRBJ2-7, with D perhaps given as TRBD1 or TRBD2 (6 bases each). Trimming stripped 6 bases from V and 5 bases from J, with 20 bases between. The germline gives CDR1 ENHRY, CDR2 SYGVKD. The CDR3 has 15 residues.

This clonotype was picked up a small number of times. The V and J genes are TRBV29-1 and TRBJ2-6; 8 nucleotides agree with TRBD1. With V trimmed by 2 bases and J by 2 bases, 2 bases remained unmatched. This CDR3 contains 15 residues. Germline V CDR1 and CDR2: SQVTM, ANQGSEA. The CDR3 nucleotides read TGCAGCGTTGAAATGACAGGGGCTGGGGCCAACGTCCTGACTTTC. Amino acid sequence: CSVEMTGAGANVLTF.

The chain is built from TRBV7-2 and TRBJ2-1; 8 nucleotides align to TRBD1. Losses at the gene ends were 3 bases for V and 4 bases for J; bases not matched to a gene: 5. The CDR3 runs to 15 residues. Germline V gives CDR1 SGHTA, CDR2 FQGNSA. Here the CDR3 reads CASSLDRAAYNEQFF. In DNA form, the CDR3 reads TGTGCCAGCAGCTTGGACAGGGCTGCTTACAATGAGCAGTTCTTC. Filled out from reference TRBV7-2 and TRBJ2-1, the complete variable domain reads GAGVSQSPSNKVTEKGKDVELRCDPISGHTALYWYRQSLGQGLEFLIYFQGNSAPDKSGLPSDRFSAERTGGSVSTLTIQRTQQEDSAVYLCASSLDRAAYNEQFFGPGTRLTVL.

The sample holds many counts of this clonotype. V usage is TRBV20-1 and J usage is TRBJ2-1; tentatively, D is TRBD2 (6 bases). CDR1 DFQATT and CDR2 SNEGSKA come from the germline V gene (reference sequence). The CDR3 contains 14 residues. Trimming shortened V by 6 bases and J by 12 bases, and 24 bases separated the two germline ends. The CDR3 DNA follows: TGCAGTGCGCCCGGGACTCGCCCGAGAGGTCGGCAGTTCTTC. As protein: CSAPGTRPRGRQFF.

A few counts support this clonotype. This sequence joins TRBV13 and TRBJ2-1, with 9 bases lining up with TRBD2. The CDR3 is 15 amino acids. Germline V lookup: CDR1 PRHDT, CDR2 FYEKMQ (reference sequence). V shed 1 base, J shed 7 bases, and the junction held 5 bases outside the gene matches. For the CDR3, the DNA is TGTGCCAGCAGCTTAGTCATTAGCGGGAGTAATGAGCAGTTCTTC. This translates into CASSLVISGSNEQFF.

This clonotype has at least ten counts. V is TRBV4-3 and J is TRBJ1-5; a weak D match, TRBD1 (6 bases). The CDR3 loop spans 15 amino acids. Trimming took off 2 bases at V and 6 bases at J, with 14 bases between the two ends. Germline lookup yields CDR1 LGHNA and CDR2 YSLEER. The CDR3 region is CASSQNRGAGQPQHF. CDR3 nucleotides: TGCGCCAGCAGCCAAAATCGGGGGGCGGGTCAGCCCCAGCATTTT.

V gene TRBV20-1 combines with J gene TRBJ2-1, with D maybe TRBD1 (5 bases). CDR3 length equals 15 residues. Trimming took off 0 bases at V and 1 base at J, with 10 bases between the two ends. In germline, CDR1 is DFQATT, CDR2 SNEGSKA (reference sequence). CDR3 region: CSARDSQGSYNEQFF. DNA for the CDR3: TGCAGTGCTAGAGATTCCCAGGGTTCCTACAATGAGCAGTTCTTC.

This clonotype was counted many times. The chain joins TRBV12-3 or TRBV12-4 to TRBJ2-7; 11 nucleotides line up with TRBD2. The CDR3 runs to 14 residues. V was clipped by 5 bases and J by 4 bases; unmatched bases: 4. CDR3 sequence reads: CASSPLAGGYEQYF. The CDR3 region has the DNA TGTGCCAGCAGTCCTTTAGCGGGAGGGTACGAGCAGTACTTC.